What follows describes a single T cell receptor beta chain. The antigen remains unidentified. The germline V gene encodes CDR1 MNHNS and CDR2 SASEGT. CDR3 length equals 13 residues. Trimming removed 6 bases at V and 1 base at J, with 6 bases between. Next came a second PCR, run for about 6 to 11 cycles, which used a sample-barcoded 5' primer along with a J-beta primer mix. Via MiXCR, TCRdb re-called the 5' RACE reads, giving one row per CDR3 protein. The data contain more than 1.4 million distinct CDR3 sequences, about 40% of them singletons. This sample is drawn from a study of blood T cells in healthy people across ages. The study's findings and limits: Naive and antigen-experienced cells were not separated, limiting conclusive comparison.

Each donor had about 10 milliliters of peripheral blood drawn. Specimen: blood. The sequence came from a woman aged 18-35 years in good health. The chain is built from TRBV6-1 and TRBJ2-2; D is uncertain. Here the CDR3 reads CASRNLNTGELFF. The CDR3, as DNA: TGTGCCAGCAGGAATCTGAACACCGGGGAGCTGTTTTTT.